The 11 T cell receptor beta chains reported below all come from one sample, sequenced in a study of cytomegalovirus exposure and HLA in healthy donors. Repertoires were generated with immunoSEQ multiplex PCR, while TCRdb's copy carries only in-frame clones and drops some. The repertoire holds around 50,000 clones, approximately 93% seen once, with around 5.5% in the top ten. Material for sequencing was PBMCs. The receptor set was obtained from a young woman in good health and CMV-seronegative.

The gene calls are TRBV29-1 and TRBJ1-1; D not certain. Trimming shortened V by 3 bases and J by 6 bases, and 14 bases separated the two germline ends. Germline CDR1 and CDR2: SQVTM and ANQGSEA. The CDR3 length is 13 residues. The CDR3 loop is CSVESSPSAEAFF. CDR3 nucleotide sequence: TGCAGCGTTGAGTCCTCCCCCTCCGCTGAAGCTTTCTTT.

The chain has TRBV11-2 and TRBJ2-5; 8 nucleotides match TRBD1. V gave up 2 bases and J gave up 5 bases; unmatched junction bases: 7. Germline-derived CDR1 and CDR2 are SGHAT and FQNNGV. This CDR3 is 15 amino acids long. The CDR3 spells CASSLILTGVETQYF. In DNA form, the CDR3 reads TGTGCCAGCAGCTTAATCCTGACAGGGGTGGAGACCCAGTACTTC.

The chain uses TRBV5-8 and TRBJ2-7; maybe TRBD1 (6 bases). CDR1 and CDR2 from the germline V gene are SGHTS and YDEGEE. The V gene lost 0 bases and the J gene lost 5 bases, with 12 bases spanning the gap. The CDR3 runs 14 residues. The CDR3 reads CASSLGRGVDEQYF. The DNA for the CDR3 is TGTGCCAGCAGCTTGGGCAGGGGAGTCGACGAGCAGTACTTC.

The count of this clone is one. The CDR3, as DNA: TGTGCCAGCAGCACATCATCGGGGAGAGGGGAGGGCCCCAACTATGGCTACACCTTC. It yields the protein CASSTSSGRGEGPNYGYTF. The genes are TRBV9 and TRBJ1-2, with D perhaps matching TRBD1 (5 bases). The CDR3 runs to 19 residues. Trimming removed 4 bases from V and 2 bases from J, with 27 bases in between. Germline V gene lookup returns CDR1 SGDLS and CDR2 YYNGEE.

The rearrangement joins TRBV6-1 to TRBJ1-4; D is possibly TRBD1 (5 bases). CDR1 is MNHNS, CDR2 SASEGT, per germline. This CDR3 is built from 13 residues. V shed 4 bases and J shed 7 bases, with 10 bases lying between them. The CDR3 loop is CASSAGSGEKLFF. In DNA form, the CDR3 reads TGTGCCAGCAGTGCAGGGTCGGGTGAAAAACTGTTTTTT.

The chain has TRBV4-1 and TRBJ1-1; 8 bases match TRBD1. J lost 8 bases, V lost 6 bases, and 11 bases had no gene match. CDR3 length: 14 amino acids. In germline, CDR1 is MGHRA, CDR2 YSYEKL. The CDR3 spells CASRPVDRDREAFF. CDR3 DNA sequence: TGCGCCAGCAGACCCGTTGACCGGGACAGGGAAGCTTTCTTT.

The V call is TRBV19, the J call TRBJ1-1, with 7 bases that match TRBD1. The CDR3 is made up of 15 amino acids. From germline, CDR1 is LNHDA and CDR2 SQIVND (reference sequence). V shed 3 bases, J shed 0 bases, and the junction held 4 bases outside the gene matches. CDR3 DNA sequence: TGTGCCAGTAGTATGGGACAGCCCATGAACACTGAAGCTTTCTTT. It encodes CASSMGQPMNTEAFF.

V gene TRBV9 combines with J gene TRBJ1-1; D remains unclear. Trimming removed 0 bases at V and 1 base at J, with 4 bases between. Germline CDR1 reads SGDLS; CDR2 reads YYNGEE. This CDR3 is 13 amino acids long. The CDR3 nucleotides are TGTGCCAGCAGCGTAGACACGAACACTGAAGCTTTCTTT. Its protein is CASSVDTNTEAFF.

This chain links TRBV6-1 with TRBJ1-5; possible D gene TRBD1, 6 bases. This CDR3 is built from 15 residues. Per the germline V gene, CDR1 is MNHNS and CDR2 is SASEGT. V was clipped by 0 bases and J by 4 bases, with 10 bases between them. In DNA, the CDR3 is TGTGCCAGCAGTGAAGCGGGGGCAGAGAATCAGCCCCAGCATTTT. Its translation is CASSEAGAENQPQHF.

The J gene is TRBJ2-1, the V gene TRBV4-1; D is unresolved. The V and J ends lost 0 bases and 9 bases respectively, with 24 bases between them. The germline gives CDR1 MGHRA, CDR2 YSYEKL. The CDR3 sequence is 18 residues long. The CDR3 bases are TGCGCCAGCAGCCAAGACCACCTTACCGTGCCCCAATCGGGTGAGCAGTTCTTC. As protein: CASSQDHLTVPQSGEQFF.

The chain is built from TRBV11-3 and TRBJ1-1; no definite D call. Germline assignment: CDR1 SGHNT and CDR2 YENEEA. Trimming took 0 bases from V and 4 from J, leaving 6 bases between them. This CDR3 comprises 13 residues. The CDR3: CASSLDGSTEAFF. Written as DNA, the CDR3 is TGTGCCAGCAGCTTAGATGGTAGCACTGAAGCTTTCTTT. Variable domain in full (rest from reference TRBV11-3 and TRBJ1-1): EAGVVQSPRYKIIEKKQPVAFWCNPISGHNTLYWYLQNLGQGPELLIRYENEEAVDDSQLPKDRFSAERLKGVDSTLKIQPAELGDSAVYLCASSLDGSTEAFFGQGTRLTVV.